What follows describes a single T cell receptor (beta chain). Its antigen remains unidentified. This CDR3 is built from 15 residues. Per germline, CDR1 LNHDA and CDR2 SQIVND (reference sequence). V was clipped by 9 bases and J by 3 bases, with 20 bases between them. This sample was taken from a study of shared clonotypes between healthy human individuals. Overall study findings and caveats: A limitation of the genetic and exposure-history diversity represented arose from few donors.

Naive CD8 isolation took CD45RO-negative cells positively selected for CCR7 and excluded terminally differentiated effector memory CD45RA+ cells. This table comes from immunoSEQ multiplex PCR, and its TCRdb copy is limited to in-frame clones, with some not included. The sample holds millions of clones, roughly 95% seen once. The sequenced material came from naive CD8+ T cells sorted from blood. The receptor was isolated from a man aged 18 to 29 in good health. The chain joins TRBV19 to TRBJ1-1; no definite D call. In DNA form, the CDR3 reads TGTGCCAGCTCTGAGCAGGACGGGCGGGACACTGAAGCTTTCTTT. Its protein product is CASSEQDGRDTEAFF.